Listed below are T cell receptor beta chains from one sample, sequenced in a study of early T cells in non-severe SARS-CoV-2 infection. TCRdb ran MiXCR on the 5' RACE reads and lists one entry per CDR3 protein. Of nearly 60,000 distinct CDR3 sequences in the sample, approximately 12% are singletons; the top ten hold more than 8.5%. Sequencing input: whole blood. These receptors originate from an adult who was a healthcare worker with PCR-confirmed SARS-CoV-2 infection or an uninfected control (not recorded which). Each CDR3 is given with its conserved first and last residue. The D gene is left open where the match is weak. A clone size is listed for some rows: how often the clone was seen (once, few, many), or a class if it is expanded.

TRBJ1-4 | TRBV7-9 | - | few | CASSRGEKLFF | TGTGCCAGCAGTCGCGGGGAAAAACTGTTTTTT
TRBJ2-3 | TRBV5-1 | - | few | CASSRGDRDTQYF | TGCGCCAGCAGCAGGGGTGACAGAGATACGCAGTATTTT
TRBJ1-2 | TRBV27 | - | - | CASKSRDHYGYTF | TGTGCCAGCAAGTCCAGGGATCACTATGGCTACACCTTC
TRBJ2-3 | TRBV9 | TRBD1 | many | CASSVPQTGGPDTQYF | TGTGCCAGCAGCGTTCCCCAGACAGGGGGGCCAGATACGCAGTATTTT
TRBJ1-3 | TRBV7-6 | - | - | CASSLMAGSGSGNTIYF | TGTGCCAGCAGCTTAATGGCAGGGTCGGGCTCTGGAAACACCATATATTTT
TRBJ1-2 | TRBV29-1 | TRBD1 | many | CSAEVPQGFSNYGYTF | TGCAGCGCCGAGGTCCCACAGGGGTTTTCTAACTATGGCTACACCTTC
TRBJ2-7 | TRBV9 | - | many | CASSVGLGNSYEQYF | TGTGCCAGCAGCGTAGGCTTAGGGAACTCCTACGAGCAGTACTTC
TRBJ2-7 | TRBV5-4 | - | many | CASSLGGFRSSYEQYF | TGTGCCAGCAGCTTGGGCGGTTTCAGGAGCTCCTACGAGCAGTACTTC
TRBJ2-1 | TRBV7-7 | - | few | CASSDDRSSYNEQFF | TGTGCTAGCAGCGACGACAGGAGCTCCTACAATGAGCAGTTCTTC
TRBJ2-4 | TRBV20-1 | - | many | CSASAAGRPKNIQYF | TGCAGTGCTAGTGCGGCAGGGAGGCCCAAAAACATTCAGTACTTC
TRBJ2-3 | TRBV5-1 | - | - | CASSLAAGWADTQYF | TGCGCCAGCAGCTTGGCCGCAGGGTGGGCAGATACGCAGTATTTT
TRBJ2-7 | TRBV29-1 | - | - | CSVEDPDTGSSYEQYF | TGCAGCGTTGAAGATCCCGACACAGGGAGCTCCTACGAGCAGTACTTC
TRBJ1-1 | TRBV7-2 | - | few | CASSLVGVWNTEAFF | TGTGCCAGCAGCTTAGTGGGTGTGTGGAACACTGAAGCTTTCTTT
TRBJ1-4 | TRBV7-9 | - | many | CASSLSVPGNEKLFF | TGTGCCAGCAGCTTATCGGTACCCGGAAATGAAAAACTGTTTTTT
TRBJ2-5 | TRBV7-9 | TRBD2 | few | CASSRGVTSGSQETQYF | TGTGCCAGCAGCAGGGGGGTGACTAGCGGGAGTCAAGAGACCCAGTACTTC
TRBJ1-2 | TRBV7-9 | - | few | CASSSLGARHAGYTF | TGTGCCAGCAGCTCGCTCGGGGCCCGTCATGCCGGCTACACCTTC
TRBJ2-1 | TRBV11-2 | TRBD2 | few | CASSPGLAGVSYNEQFF | TGTGCCAGCAGCCCGGGACTAGCGGGGGTCTCCTACAATGAGCAGTTCTTC
TRBJ2-7 | TRBV9 | - | - | CASSEALGTYEQYF | TGTGCCAGCAGCGAGGCCCTCGGGACCTACGAGCAGTACTTC
TRBJ2-3 | TRBV12-3/TRBV12-4 | - | many | CASSKTTTDTQYF | TGTGCCAGCAGTAAAACCACCACAGATACGCAGTATTTT
TRBJ1-1 | TRBV7-2 | - | many | CASSLGLEAFF | TGTGCCAGCAGCTTGGGACTTGAAGCTTTCTTT
TRBJ2-7 | TRBV7-8 | TRBD1 | many | CASSLRDRAHEQYF | TGTGCCAGCAGCTTAAGGGACAGGGCCCACGAGCAGTACTTC
TRBJ2-1 | TRBV3-1 | - | few | CASSHPVGDNEQFF | TGTGCCAGCAGTCACCCAGTCGGGGACAATGAGCAGTTCTTC
TRBJ1-2 | TRBV4-2 | - | many | CASSHSGGSYGYTF | TGTGCCAGCAGCCACTCCGGGGGATCCTATGGCTACACCTTC
TRBJ1-5 | TRBV20-1 | - | - | CSARGDTNQPQHF | TGCAGTGCTAGAGGGGACACTAATCAGCCCCAGCATTTT
TRBJ2-7 | TRBV28 | TRBD1 | few | CAVTGVEQYF | TGTGCCGTGACAGGGGTCGAGCAGTACTTC
TRBJ2-1 | TRBV4-1 | - | few | CASSQAVGNEQFF | TGCGCCAGCAGCCAAGCCGTCGGGAATGAGCAGTTCTTC
TRBJ1-4 | TRBV29-1 | - | - | CSVHLAPTAEKLFF | TGCAGCGTTCACCTGGCCCCTACCGCTGAAAAACTGTTTTTT
TRBJ2-1 | TRBV4-3 | - | - | CASSQDIAVPTSANEQFF | TGCGCCAGCAGCCAAGATATTGCGGTCCCTACCTCCGCCAATGAGCAGTTCTTC
TRBJ1-5 | TRBV19 | - | few | CASGYSNQPQHF | TGTGCCAGTGGTTATAGCAATCAGCCCCAGCATTTT
TRBJ2-1 | TRBV6-2/TRBV6-3 | - | many | CASSFSHNEQFF | TGTGCCAGCAGTTTTTCCCACAATGAGCAGTTCTTC
TRBJ1-5 | TRBV3-1 | - | few | CASSQSPPSNQPQHF | TGTGCCAGCAGCCAAAGCCCACCTAGCAATCAGCCCCAGCATTTT
TRBJ2-3 | TRBV11-2 | - | - | CASSSSDPADTQYF | TGTGCCAGCAGCTCGTCAGACCCGGCGGATACGCAGTATTTT
TRBJ1-5 | TRBV28 | TRBD1 | - | CASSLGPYRGSGNQPQHF | TGTGCCAGCAGTTTAGGGCCCTACAGGGGTAGCGGCAATCAGCCCCAGCATTTT
TRBJ1-2 | TRBV24-1 | TRBD1 | many | CATSDGDRDGYTF | TGTGCCACCAGTGATGGGGACAGGGATGGCTACACCTTC
TRBJ2-1 | TRBV28 | TRBD2 | - | CASSPGTSFDEQFF | TGTGCCAGCAGTCCCGGGACTAGCTTTGATGAGCAGTTCTTC
TRBJ1-6 | TRBV9 | - | many | CASSVRDGNSPLHF | TGTGCCAGCAGCGTAAGGGATGGGAATTCACCCCTCCACTTT
TRBJ2-5 | TRBV29-1 | - | few | CSVVVEETQYF | TGCAGCGTTGTGGTCGAAGAGACCCAGTACTTC
TRBJ1-5 | TRBV12-3/TRBV12-4 | - | many | CASSPDSNQPQHF | TGTGCCAGCAGTCCTGACAGCAATCAGCCCCAGCATTTT
TRBJ2-1 | TRBV19 | TRBD2 | few | CASSILTSGRSNEQFF | TGTGCCAGTAGTATCCTGACTAGCGGGCGATCCAATGAGCAGTTCTTC
TRBJ2-1 | TRBV29-1 | - | - | CSVLGPYSYNEQFF | TGCAGCGTCCTGGGACCGTACTCCTACAATGAGCAGTTCTTC
TRBJ1-3 | TRBV5-6 | - | - | CASSLRGPGNTIYF | TGTGCCAGCAGCTTGCGGGGGCCAGGAAACACCATATATTTT
TRBJ1-2 | TRBV27 | - | many | CASSLTRRPSGYTF | TGTGCCAGCAGTTTAACCCGTCGTCCTTCTGGCTACACCTTC
TRBJ2-7 | TRBV6-2/TRBV6-3 | - | few | CASSYGTGYEQYF | TGTGCCAGCAGTTACGGGACGGGCTACGAGCAGTACTTC
TRBJ2-1 | TRBV29-1 | TRBD1 | few | CSADRGQEEQFF | TGCAGCGCAGACAGGGGGCAAGAGGAGCAGTTCTTC
TRBJ1-3 | TRBV6-5 | TRBD1 | - | CASRGRTGLYGNTIYF | TGTGCCAGCAGGGGCCGGACAGGGCTTTATGGAAACACCATATATTTT
TRBJ2-5 | TRBV30 | - | - | CAYRRTLVETQYF | TGTGCCTACCGACGGACCCTCGTCGAGACCCAGTACTTC
TRBJ2-3 | TRBV5-4 | TRBD2 | - | CASSFYRTSGYTDTQYF | TGTGCCAGCAGCTTCTACCGGACTAGCGGTTACACAGATACGCAGTATTTT
TRBJ1-6 | TRBV7-6 | - | few | CASSSGPYNSPLHF | TGTGCCAGCAGCTCAGGGCCTTATAATTCACCCCTCCACTTT
TRBJ1-3 | TRBV11-2 | - | - | CASSSSRLEGRPGNTIYF | TGTGCCAGCAGCTCAAGTCGATTGGAGGGCCGTCCTGGAAACACCATATATTTT
TRBJ1-1 | TRBV10-3 | - | few | CAISSDTEAFF | TGTGCCATCAGCTCGGACACTGAAGCTTTCTTT
TRBJ1-6 | TRBV3-1 | - | few | CASSQTGHANSPLHF | TGTGCCAGCAGCCAAACAGGGCACGCGAATTCACCCCTCCACTTT
TRBJ1-5 | TRBV2 | - | few | CASNGGRGKQPQHF | TGTGCCAGCAATGGGGGCAGGGGAAAACAGCCCCAGCATTTT
TRBJ1-6 | TRBV6-5 | TRBD1 | - | CASWDRNSPLHF | TGTGCCAGCTGGGACAGGAATTCACCCCTCCACTTT
TRBJ2-1 | TRBV2 | - | few | CASSEARAYNEQFF | TGTGCCAGCAGTGAAGCACGTGCCTACAATGAGCAGTTCTTC
TRBJ1-2 | TRBV9 | - | many | CASSPQENYGYTF | TGTGCCAGCAGCCCCCAAGAGAACTATGGCTACACCTTC
TRBJ2-3 | TRBV6-5 | - | few | CASSSTDSSTDTQYF | TGTGCCAGCAGTAGCACAGATTCTAGCACAGATACGCAGTATTTT
TRBJ1-1 | TRBV24-1 | TRBD1 | many | CATSDPVRWDREDTEAFF | TGTGCCACCAGTGATCCTGTACGATGGGACAGGGAGGACACTGAAGCTTTCTTT
TRBJ2-1 | TRBV6-2/TRBV6-3 | TRBD2 | many | CASSYSGSGRAYEQFF | TGTGCCAGCAGTTACTCGGGTAGCGGGAGGGCCTATGAGCAGTTCTTC
TRBJ2-5 | TRBV7-2 | - | many | CASNRRGQETQYF | TGTGCCAGCAATAGGCGGGGACAAGAGACCCAGTACTTC
TRBJ1-1 | TRBV6-5 | - | few | CASSYSIGAGKNTEAFF | TGTGCCAGCAGTTACTCGATCGGGGCAGGGAAGAACACTGAAGCTTTCTTT